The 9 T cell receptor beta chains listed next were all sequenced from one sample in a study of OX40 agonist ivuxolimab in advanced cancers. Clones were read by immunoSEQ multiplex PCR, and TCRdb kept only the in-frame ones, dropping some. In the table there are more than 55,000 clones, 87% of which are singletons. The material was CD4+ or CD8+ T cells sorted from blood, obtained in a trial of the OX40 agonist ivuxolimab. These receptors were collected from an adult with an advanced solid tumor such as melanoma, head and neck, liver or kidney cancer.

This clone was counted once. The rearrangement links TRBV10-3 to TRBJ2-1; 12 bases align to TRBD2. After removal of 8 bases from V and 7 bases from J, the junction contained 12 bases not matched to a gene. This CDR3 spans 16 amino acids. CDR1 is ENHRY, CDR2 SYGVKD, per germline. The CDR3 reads CAIGLGRLAGGNEQFF. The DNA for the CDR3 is TGTGCCATCGGCTTAGGTCGGCTAGCGGGAGGGAATGAGCAGTTCTTC.

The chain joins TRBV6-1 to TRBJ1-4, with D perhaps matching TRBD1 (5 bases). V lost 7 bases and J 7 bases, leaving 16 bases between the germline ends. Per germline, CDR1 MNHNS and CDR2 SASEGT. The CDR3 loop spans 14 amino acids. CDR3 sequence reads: CASTQGGGGEKLFF. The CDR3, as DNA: TGTGCCAGCACCCAAGGTGGGGGAGGTGAAAAACTGTTTTTT.

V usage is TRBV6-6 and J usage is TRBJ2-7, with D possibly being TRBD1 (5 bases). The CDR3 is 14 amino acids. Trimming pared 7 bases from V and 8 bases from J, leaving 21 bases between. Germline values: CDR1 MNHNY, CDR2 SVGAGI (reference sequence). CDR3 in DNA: TGTGCCAGCACTTCAGGGTTCGCCCTCTCTCAGCAGTACTTC. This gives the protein CASTSGFALSQQYF.

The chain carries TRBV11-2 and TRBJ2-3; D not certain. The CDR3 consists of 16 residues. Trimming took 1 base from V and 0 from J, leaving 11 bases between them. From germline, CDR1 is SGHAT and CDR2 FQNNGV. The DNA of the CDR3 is TGTGCCAGCAGCTTAGCCCGGTCTTTAAGCACAGATACGCAGTATTTT. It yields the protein CASSLARSLSTDTQYF.

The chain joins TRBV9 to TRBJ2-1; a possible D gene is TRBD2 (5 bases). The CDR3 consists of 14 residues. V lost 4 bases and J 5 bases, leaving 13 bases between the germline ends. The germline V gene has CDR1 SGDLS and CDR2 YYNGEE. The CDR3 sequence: CASSWASGNNEQFF. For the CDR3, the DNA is TGTGCCAGCAGCTGGGCCTCGGGGAACAATGAGCAGTTCTTC. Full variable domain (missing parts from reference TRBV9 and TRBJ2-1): DSGVTQTPKHLITATGQRVTLRCSPRSGDLSVYWYQQSLDQGLQFLIQYYNGEERAKGNILERFSAQQFPDLHSELNLSSLELGDSALYFCASSWASGNNEQFFGPGTRLTVL.

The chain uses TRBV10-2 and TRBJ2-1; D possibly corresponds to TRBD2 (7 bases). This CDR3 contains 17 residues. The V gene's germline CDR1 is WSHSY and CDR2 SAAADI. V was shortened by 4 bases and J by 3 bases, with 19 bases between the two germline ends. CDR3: CASSGPGAGEVYNEQFF. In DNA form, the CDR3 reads TGCGCCAGCAGTGGGCCAGGGGCGGGAGAGGTCTACAATGAGCAGTTCTTC.

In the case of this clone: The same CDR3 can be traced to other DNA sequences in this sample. The DNA for the CDR3 is TGCGCCAGCAGCTTGGTAATAGGGGGGAGCTCCTACAATGAGCAGTTCTTC. Translation: CASSLVIGGSSYNEQFF. The V call is TRBV5-1, the J call TRBJ2-1; D may match TRBD1 or TRBD2 (6 bases each). The germline gives CDR1 SGHRS, CDR2 YFSETQ. The V gene lost 0 bases and the J gene lost 0 bases, with 13 bases spanning the gap. CDR3 length equals 17 residues. The full variable domain, its missing parts supplied by reference TRBV5-1 and TRBJ2-1, is KAGVTQTPRYLIKTRGQQVTLSCSPISGHRSVSWYQQTPGQGLQFLFEYFSETQRNKGNFPGRFSGRQFSNSRSEMNVSTLELGDSALYLCASSLVIGGSSYNEQFFGPGTRLTVL.

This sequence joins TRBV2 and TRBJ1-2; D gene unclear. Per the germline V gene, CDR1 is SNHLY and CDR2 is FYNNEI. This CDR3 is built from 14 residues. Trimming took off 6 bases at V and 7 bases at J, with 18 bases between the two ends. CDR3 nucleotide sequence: TGTGCCAGCAGCCTTGACACCTATGTTGGTGGCTACACCTTC. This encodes CASSLDTYVGGYTF. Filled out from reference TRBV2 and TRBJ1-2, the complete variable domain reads EPEVTQTPSHQVTQMGQEVILRCVPISNHLYFYWYRQILGQKVEFLVSFYNNEISEKSEIFDDQFSVERPDGSNFTLKIRSTKLEDSAMYFCASSLDTYVGGYTFGSGTRLTVV.

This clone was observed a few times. This chain's CDR3 is CASSVAVNTGELFF. The CDR3 DNA follows: TGTGCCAGCAGTGTAGCGGTTAACACCGGGGAGCTGTTTTTT. The chain combines TRBV2 with TRBJ2-2; D might be TRBD2 (6 bases). Trimming removed 4 bases at V and 2 bases at J, with 8 bases between. This CDR3 is built from 14 residues. Looked up from germline, CDR1 is SNHLY and CDR2 is FYNNEI.